This TCR beta chain stems from a study of cytomegalovirus exposure and HLA in healthy donors. Some clones are missing from TCRdb's copy, which holds only in-frame ones; the method was immunoSEQ multiplex PCR. The table records roughly 60,000 clones, under 95% of them present only once. With 5 bases clipped from V and 7 bases from J, the junction kept 8 bases outside the gene matches. This CDR3 has 15 residues. The germline V gene encodes CDR1 SEHNR and CDR2 FQNEAQ (reference sequence). The sequence came from a woman younger than 35 in good health and CMV-seronegative. The rearrangement links TRBV7-9 to TRBJ2-1; 10 bases agree with TRBD1. Sequenced: PBMCs. CDR3 nucleotide sequence: TGTGCCAGCAGCACCCGGGACAGGGGTCTAAATGAGCAGTTCTTC. It codes for CASSTRDRGLNEQFF. The full variable domain, its missing parts supplied by reference TRBV7-9 and TRBJ2-1, is DTGVSQNPRHKITKRGQNVTFRCDPISEHNRLYWYRQTLGQGPEFLTYFQNEAQLEKSRLLSDRFSAERPKGSFSTLEIQRTEQGDSAMYLCASSTRDRGLNEQFFGPGTRLTVL.